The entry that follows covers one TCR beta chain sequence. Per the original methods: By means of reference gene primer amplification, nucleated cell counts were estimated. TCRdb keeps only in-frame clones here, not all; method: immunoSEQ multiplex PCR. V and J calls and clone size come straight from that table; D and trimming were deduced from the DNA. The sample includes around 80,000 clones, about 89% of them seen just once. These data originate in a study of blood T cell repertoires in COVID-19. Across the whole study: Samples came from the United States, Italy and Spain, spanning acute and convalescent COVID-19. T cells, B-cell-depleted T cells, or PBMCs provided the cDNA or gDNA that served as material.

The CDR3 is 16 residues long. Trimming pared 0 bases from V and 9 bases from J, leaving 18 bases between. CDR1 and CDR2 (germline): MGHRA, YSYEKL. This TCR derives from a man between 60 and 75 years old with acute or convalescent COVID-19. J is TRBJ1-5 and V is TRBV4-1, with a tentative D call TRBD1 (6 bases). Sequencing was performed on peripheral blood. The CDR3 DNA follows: TGCGCCAGCAGCCAAGACGAGACAGGTAACGATTGGCCCCAGCATTTT. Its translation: CASSQDETGNDWPQHF.